This entry features one T cell receptor (beta chain) sequence. Germline V gene sequence: CDR1 GTSNPN, CDR2 SVGIG (reference sequence). The CDR3 is 14 amino acids. Trimming removed 0 bases from V and 5 bases from J, with 13 bases in between. The data originate from a study of T-cell memory formation after mild COVID-19. One entry per CDR3 protein results from TCRdb running MiXCR on the 5' RACE reads. The sample records about 68,000 distinct CDR3 sequences, around 17% being singletons. The source is an adult woman who had mild COVID-19 (a few samples of this study predate the infection). Cell type and time point are not known. The chain recombines TRBV30 with TRBJ1-1; maybe TRBD1 (5 bases). Sequenced input: PBMCs or a T cell subset sorted from them (not recorded which). CDR3 loop: CAWSVLGGGTEAFF. The CDR3 region has the DNA TGTGCCTGGAGTGTACTTGGGGGAGGGACTGAAGCTTTCTTT.